The entry below describes one T cell receptor (beta chain). This sample was taken from a study of circulating and synovial CD4+ cells in juvenile arthritis. CDR1 is SGHRS, CDR2 YFSETQ, per germline. V was shortened by 4 bases and J by 6 bases, with 19 bases between the two germline ends. CDR3 length equals 16 residues. TCRdb keeps only in-frame clones here, not all; method: immunoSEQ multiplex PCR. Of 30,000 to 40,000 clones listed, roughly 95% are singletons. The specimen was CD4+ T cells from blood. This chain uses TRBV5-1 with TRBJ2-2; D gene uncertain. The clonotype was recovered from a human donor with juvenile idiopathic arthritis. Here the CDR3 reads CASSSTPGTHSGELFF. Here the CDR3 DNA reads TGCGCCAGCAGCAGCACCCCGGGTACCCACTCCGGGGAGCTGTTTTTT.